The clone carrying this T cell receptor (beta chain) was seen once. Antigen unknown. Clones were read by immunoSEQ multiplex PCR, and TCRdb kept only the in-frame ones, dropping some. The sample has some 84,000 clones, 70% to 90% seen once. After removal of 2 bases from V and 6 bases from J, the junction contained 5 bases not matched to a gene. This CDR3 region has 15 residues. CDR1 and CDR2 (germline): MNHEY, SVGAGI. This sample was included in a study of T cell responses to AZD1222 COVID-19 vaccine. Study outcomes and limitations: Reportedly, nearly half the spike-specific TCRs target unmutated variant regions. Baseline seropositives among AZD1222 recipients totaled only 6 or 7. Repertoire sampling was restricted to post-peak T cell response timepoints.

Sequenced here: peripheral blood, sampled on day 0 of AZD1222 vaccination. The chain couples TRBV6-5 to TRBJ1-4, with TRBD1 matching over 8 bases. This clonotype was sampled from an adult in good health. CDR3 residues: CASSYISGGDEKLFF. The CDR3 nucleotides are TGTGCCAGCAGTTACATTTCAGGGGGCGATGAAAAACTGTTTTTT.